The present entry profiles one TCR beta chain with its context. This record comes from a study of T cells after yellow fever vaccination. Researchers made TCR cDNA using 5'RACE template switching, and this step added a universal primer site and UMIs. TCRdb re-analysed the 5' RACE reads in MiXCR, keeping a single row per CDR3 protein. Of about 340,000 distinct CDR3 sequences in the sample, approximately 9% are singletons; the top ten hold 15% to 20%. The V end was cut by 0 bases, the J end by 2 bases, with 13 bases between. This CDR3 contains 16 residues. Germline values: CDR1 SGHAT, CDR2 FQNNGV. The chain couples TRBV11-2 to TRBJ1-2; D is perhaps TRBD1 (5 bases). This sequence was found in a man aged 18 to 30 who received the YFV17D yellow fever vaccine. Sequenced here: PBMCs, sampled on the day of the first yellow fever vaccination. The CDR3 DNA sequence: TGTGCCAGCAGCTTAGATCCGAAGGGGACCAACTATGGCTACACCTTC. Translation gives CASSLDPKGTNYGYTF.